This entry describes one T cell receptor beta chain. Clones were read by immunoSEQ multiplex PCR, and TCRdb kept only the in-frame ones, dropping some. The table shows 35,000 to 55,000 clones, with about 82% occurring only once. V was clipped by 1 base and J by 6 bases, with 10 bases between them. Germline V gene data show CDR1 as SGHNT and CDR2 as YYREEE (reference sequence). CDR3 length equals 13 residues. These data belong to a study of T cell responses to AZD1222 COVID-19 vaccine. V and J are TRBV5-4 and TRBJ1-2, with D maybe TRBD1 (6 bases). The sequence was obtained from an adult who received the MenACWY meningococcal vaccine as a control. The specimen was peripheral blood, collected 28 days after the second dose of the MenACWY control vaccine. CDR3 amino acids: CASSLMGGDGYTF. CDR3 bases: TGTGCCAGCAGCTTGATGGGGGGCGATGGCTACACCTTC.